The next 23 T cell receptor beta chains were all read from a single sample in a study of shared clonotypes between healthy human individuals. CD45RO-negative cells were positively selected for CCR7, leaving out terminally differentiated effector memory CD45RA+ cells. This table comes from immunoSEQ multiplex PCR, and its TCRdb copy is limited to in-frame clones, with some not included. This table has about 600,000 clones, roughly 98% appearing once. The sequenced sample consisted of naive CD8+ T cells sorted from blood. The receptors come from a man aged 30-40 years in good health.

The rearrangement joins TRBV6-6 to TRBJ2-1, with a possible D match to TRBD1 (5 bases). CDR1 and CDR2 (germline): MNHNY, SVGAGI (reference sequence). The V end was cut by 6 bases, the J end by 0 bases, with 12 bases between. The CDR3 is 15 residues long. CDR3 nucleotide sequence: TGTGCCAGCAGACTCCGACAGAGCTCCTACAATGAGCAGTTCTTC. Protein: CASRLRQSSYNEQFF.

The chain carries TRBV7-9 and TRBJ2-5; maybe TRBD1 (6 bases). V lost 4 bases, J lost 5 bases, and 11 bases lay in between. Germline CDR1 SEHNR, CDR2 FQNEAQ (reference sequence). This CDR3 comprises 13 residues. The CDR3 loop is CASSSPGAETQYF. The CDR3 DNA sequence: TGTGCCAGCAGCTCCCCAGGGGCGGAGACCCAGTACTTC.

V usage is TRBV27 and J usage is TRBJ2-7; D not resolved. Trimming stripped 4 bases from V and 3 bases from J, with 10 bases between. Germline V gene lookup returns CDR1 MNHEY and CDR2 SMNVEV (reference sequence). The CDR3 runs to 13 residues. The CDR3 here is CASSSPASYEQYF. CDR3 sequence (DNA): TGTGCCAGCAGTTCCCCGGCCAGCTACGAGCAGTACTTC.

The sample holds one count of this clone. The genes are TRBV27 and TRBJ1-3; TRBD1 aligns across 9 bases. Germline CDR1 MNHEY, CDR2 SMNVEV (reference sequence). The CDR3 runs to 15 residues. J lost 3 bases, V lost 5 bases, and 5 bases had no gene match. CDR3 residues: CASSLGTGLGNTIYF. The CDR3 DNA follows: TGTGCCAGCAGTCTTGGGACAGGGCTTGGAAACACCATATATTTT.

The V gene is TRBV7-9, the J gene TRBJ2-7; D is uncertain. The CDR3 totals 17 residues. V lost 5 bases and J lost 8, with 28 bases in between. Germline CDR1 reads SEHNR; CDR2 reads FQNEAQ (reference sequence). The CDR3 loop is CASSNVLADIRHFQQYF. CDR3 sequence (DNA): TGTGCCAGCAGCAATGTGTTAGCCGACATACGTCATTTTCAGCAGTACTTC.

The V gene is TRBV2, the J gene TRBJ2-1; TRBD1 matches 12 bases. CDR3 length: 14 residues. The junction had 11 bases not matched to a gene; V was cut back by 10 bases and J by 10 bases. Germline assignment: CDR1 SNHLY and CDR2 FYNNEI. CDR3 region: CATVGGTGGLEQFF. The DNA for the CDR3 is TGTGCCACCGTCGGAGGGACAGGGGGCTTGGAGCAGTTCTTC.

The chain recombines TRBV7-9 with TRBJ2-1, with a tentative D call TRBD2 (6 bases). Per germline, CDR1 SEHNR and CDR2 FQNEAQ (reference sequence). Between the trimmed V and J ends, which lost 4 bases and 2 bases, there was a span of 18 bases. The CDR3 consists of 17 residues. CDR3 in DNA: TGTGCCAGCAGCTCGCCGGGGGACTTAAGGACCTACAATGAGCAGTTCTTC. Translating it yields CASSSPGDLRTYNEQFF.

The J gene is TRBJ2-4, the V gene TRBV6-5; D may be TRBD1 or TRBD2 (5 bases each). The germline gives CDR1 MNHEY, CDR2 SVGAGI. The CDR3 covers 14 residues. V was shortened by 4 bases and J by 11 bases, with 18 bases between the two germline ends. The CDR3 DNA sequence: TGTGCCAGCAGTTTCGGGGCAGCTAATCGGCTTCAGTACTTC. Translating it yields CASSFGAANRLQYF.

The V call is TRBV2, the J call TRBJ2-3; 8 positions agree with TRBD2. Germline V lookup: CDR1 SNHLY, CDR2 FYNNEI. V gave up 2 bases and J gave up 2 bases; unmatched junction bases: 9. The CDR3 loop spans 17 amino acids. The CDR3 reads CASSEFRPTSATDTQYF. The CDR3 coding sequence is TGTGCCAGCAGTGAATTTCGGCCGACTAGCGCCACAGATACGCAGTATTTT.

The chain uses TRBV10-2 and TRBJ2-3; 9 nucleotides line up with TRBD2. Germline lookup yields CDR1 WSHSY and CDR2 SAAADI. The CDR3 runs to 15 residues. The V segment lost 7 bases and the J segment 6 bases; nucleotides outside the gene matches: 11. DNA of the CDR3: TGCGCCAGCATTTTTACCAGCGGGAGGAGGGATACGCAGTATTTT. Protein: CASIFTSGRRDTQYF.

The rearrangement joins TRBV9 to TRBJ1-2; weak D call: TRBD1 (5 bases). This CDR3 has 13 amino acids. Trimming took 6 bases from V and 5 from J, leaving 14 bases between them. Germline-derived CDR1 and CDR2 are SGDLS and YYNGEE. The CDR3: CASTGYRGYGYTF. CDR3 coding DNA: TGTGCCAGCACCGGCTATCGGGGGTATGGCTACACCTTC. Based on the CDR3 plus reference TRBV9 and TRBJ1-2, the full variable domain is DSGVTQTPKHLITATGQRVTLRCSPRSGDLSVYWYQQSLDQGLQFLIQYYNGEERAKGNILERFSAQQFPDLHSELNLSSLELGDSALYFCASTGYRGYGYTFGSGTRLTVV.

The chain's CDR3 is CASSHRDTTYEQYF. The CDR3 DNA reads as TGTGCCAGCAGCCACCGGGACACCACCTACGAGCAGTACTTC. The chain has TRBV9 and TRBJ2-7; weak D call: TRBD1 (6 bases). Trimming took 4 bases from V and 2 from J, leaving 13 bases between them. Germline lookup yields CDR1 SGDLS and CDR2 YYNGEE. The CDR3 has 14 amino acids.

The CDR3 sequence is CASSNSGRETQYF. DNA for the CDR3: TGCGCCAGCAGTAATTCAGGGAGGGAGACCCAGTACTTC. This chain joins TRBV10-1 and TRBJ2-5, with a tentative D call TRBD2 (6 bases). The CDR3 extends over 13 amino acids. V was clipped by 5 bases and J by 5 bases, with 12 bases between them. Germline V gene sequence: CDR1 WNHNN, CDR2 SYGVQD (reference sequence).

The chain joins TRBV7-9 to TRBJ2-6; D gene uncertain. V gave up 4 bases and J gave up 1 base, with 8 bases separating them. The germline CDR1 and CDR2 sequences are SEHNR and FQNEAQ (reference sequence). The CDR3 contains 15 residues. DNA for the CDR3: TGTGCCAGCAGCTACGGTCCGTCTGGGGCCAACGTCCTGACTTTC. As protein: CASSYGPSGANVLTF.

Concerning this clone: Other nucleotide sequences in the sample specify the same CDR3. The chain combines TRBV9 with TRBJ2-3; D unresolved. The V gene's germline CDR1 is SGDLS and CDR2 YYNGEE. The CDR3 contains 12 residues. V was cut by 3 bases and J by 6 bases, with 8 bases left in between. CDR3 DNA sequence: TGTGCCAGCAGCGACACACGGGATACGCAGTATTTT. It specifies CASSDTRDTQYF.

With regard to this clone: Distinct nucleotide sequences in the sample also encode this CDR3. The chain couples TRBV5-1 to TRBJ2-7; 10 bases match TRBD1. CDR3 size: 15 residues. The V and J ends lost 0 bases and 0 bases, in that order; junction bases with no gene match: 0. The germline gives CDR1 SGHRS, CDR2 YFSETQ. The CDR3 DNA is TGCGCCAGCAGCTTGGGACAGGGGGCCTCCTACGAGCAGTACTTC. This sequence encodes CASSLGQGASYEQYF.

The chain combines TRBV13 with TRBJ2-2; D remains ambiguous. Germline values: CDR1 PRHDT, CDR2 FYEKMQ (reference sequence). The CDR3 is 13 amino acids. Trimming pared 5 bases from V and 4 bases from J, leaving 8 bases between. The CDR3 here is CASSQGPTGELFF. CDR3 bases: TGTGCCAGCAGCCAAGGACCCACCGGGGAGCTGTTTTTT.

CDR3 coding DNA: TGTGCCAGCAGCTTAGAGCCCCTCGGGACGGCGGAGCAGTACTTC. It is translated as CASSLEPLGTAEQYF. The V call is TRBV7-9, the J call TRBJ2-7, with D perhaps TRBD1 or TRBD2 (5 bases each). The V and J ends lost 1 base and 7 bases respectively, with 17 bases between them. The CDR3 runs 15 residues. CDR1 is SEHNR and CDR2 is FQNEAQ in the germline V gene (reference sequence).

The chain combines TRBV5-1 with TRBJ1-2; possible D gene TRBD1, 5 bases. The germline V gene encodes CDR1 SGHRS and CDR2 YFSETQ. The CDR3 is made up of 14 amino acids. V was pared by 4 bases and J by 2 bases, with 12 bases between. The CDR3 region has the DNA TGCGCCAGCAGCGTCGCAGGGCCAAACTATGGCTACACCTTC. Its translation: CASSVAGPNYGYTF.

The chain recombines TRBV29-1 with TRBJ2-7; 7 bases are a match to TRBD1. The V and J ends lost 5 bases and 2 bases, in that order; junction bases with no gene match: 3. This CDR3 has 12 amino acids. Germline CDR1 SQVTM, CDR2 ANQGSEA. In DNA form, the CDR3 reads TGCAGCGTTTTTACAGGGGCCTACGAGCAGTACTTC. Encoded protein: CSVFTGAYEQYF.

A few counts support this clone. The rearrangement links TRBV4-3 to TRBJ2-7; D is uncertain. The CDR3 runs to 14 residues. Germline V gene lookup returns CDR1 LGHNA and CDR2 YSLEER. The ends were cut back, 1 base at V and 1 base at J, with 8 bases in the middle. The CDR3 here is CASSQGGGSYEQYF. CDR3 DNA sequence: TGCGCCAGCAGCCAAGGTGGCGGTTCCTACGAGCAGTACTTC.

V and J are TRBV25-1 and TRBJ2-1; no clear D gene. The V gene lost 7 bases and the J gene lost 0 bases, with 7 bases spanning the gap. The CDR3 has 13 amino acids. Germline CDR1 MGHDK, CDR2 SYGVNS. The CDR3 DNA follows: TGTGCCAGCAAAGCAAACTCCTACAATGAGCAGTTCTTC. Amino acid sequence: CASKANSYNEQFF. The entire variable domain, with the rest obtained from reference TRBV25-1 and TRBJ2-1, is as follows: EADIYQTPRYLVIGTGKKITLECSQTMGHDKMYWYQQDPGMELHLIHYSYGVNSTEKGDLSSESTVSRIRTEHFPLTLESARPSHTSQYLCASKANSYNEQFFGPGTRLTVL.

The rearrangement joins TRBV2 to TRBJ2-7, with TRBD1 matching 9 bases. Germline V gives CDR1 SNHLY, CDR2 FYNNEI. V lost 7 bases, J lost 2 bases, and 18 bases stayed unmatched. CDR3 length: 18 amino acids. The CDR3 loop is CASIAGQGWYPSTYEQYF. CDR3 DNA sequence: TGTGCCAGCATTGCGGGACAGGGATGGTACCCCTCTACCTACGAGCAGTACTTC.